The 30 T cell receptor beta chains reported below all come from one sample, sequenced in a study of cytomegalovirus exposure and HLA in healthy donors. The PCR contained 60 Vbeta and 13 Jbeta primers. Profiled with immunoSEQ multiplex PCR; TCRdb holds only in-frame clones, not every one. This table has roughly 120,000 clones, 70% to 80% appearing once. Sequenced: PBMCs. These receptor sequences come from a man in his fifties or sixties in good health and CMV-seropositive.

The chain uses TRBV6-5 and TRBJ1-1, with D possibly being TRBD1 (6 bases). CDR1 MNHEY and CDR2 SVGAGI come from the germline V gene. This CDR3 has 13 residues. The germline V and J ends were trimmed by 5 bases and 1 base, with 8 bases remaining between them. The CDR3 nucleotides read TGTGCCAGCAGTACACAGGGGAACACTGAAGCTTTCTTT. Translation gives CASSTQGNTEAFF.

V and J are TRBV7-2 and TRBJ2-1; 7 nucleotides line up with TRBD2. The CDR3 is 15 residues long. With 7 bases clipped from V and 6 bases from J, the junction kept 12 bases outside the gene matches. CDR1 and CDR2 (germline): SGHTA, FQGNSA. CDR3 amino acids: CASNPREVRGNEQFF. The CDR3 nucleotides read TGTGCCAGCAACCCCCGGGAGGTAAGAGGCAATGAGCAGTTCTTC.

This clone has more than one count but fewer than ten. CDR3 protein: CASMGQYEQFF. CDR3 nucleotide sequence: TGCGCCAGCATGGGGCAGTATGAGCAGTTCTTC. The chain is built from TRBV10-2 and TRBJ2-1; tentative D call: TRBD1 (5 bases). This CDR3 region has 11 residues. In germline, CDR1 is WSHSY, CDR2 SAAADI. The germline V and J ends were trimmed by 7 bases and 8 bases, with 9 bases remaining between them.

The rearrangement uses TRBV28 and TRBJ1-2; D gene ambiguous. This CDR3 has 12 amino acids. Germline V gene data show CDR1 as MDHEN and CDR2 as SYDVKM. The germline V and J ends were trimmed by 2 bases and 5 bases, with 6 bases remaining between them. The CDR3 DNA reads TGTGCCAGCAGTTTACTCGGGTATGGCTACACCTTC. It yields the protein CASSLLGYGYTF.

This CDR3 is CASSLGTSGFDEQFF. The CDR3 DNA reads TGTGCCAGCAGCTTGGGGACTAGCGGCTTCGATGAGCAGTTCTTC. The chain joins TRBV7-9 to TRBJ2-1, with 11 positions matching TRBD2. V lost 3 bases and J lost 8; bases outside the gene matches: 6. This CDR3 spans 15 amino acids. CDR1 SEHNR and CDR2 FQNEAQ come from the germline V gene (reference sequence).

This chain connects TRBV5-6 to TRBJ2-1; D might be TRBD2 (6 bases). The CDR3 is 14 residues long. The ends were cut back, 1 base at V and 10 bases at J, with 15 bases in the middle. Germline V gene sequence: CDR1 SGHDT, CDR2 YYEEEE. CDR3 loop: CASSLRSSGAEQFF. The CDR3 nucleotides read TGTGCCAGCAGCTTGAGGTCTTCGGGAGCCGAGCAGTTCTTC.

The V gene is TRBV5-1, the J gene TRBJ2-1; 14 bases fit TRBD2. CDR1 and CDR2 (germline): SGHRS, YFSETQ. The CDR3 has 15 amino acids. Trimming took 4 bases from V and 10 from J; bases not matched to a gene: 7. This CDR3 is CASSRGLAGEEEQFF. The CDR3 region has the DNA TGCGCCAGCAGCCGGGGACTAGCGGGAGAGGAAGAGCAGTTCTTC.

The chain recombines TRBV18 with TRBJ2-2; 8 bases align to TRBD2. This CDR3 is built from 17 residues. Germline loops: CDR1 KGHSH, CDR2 LQKENI. V was pared by 3 bases and J by 5 bases, with 11 bases of the junction left unmatched. The CDR3, as DNA: TGTGCCAGCTCACCCCTCGCGGGAGCGGGAGTGACCGGGGAGCTGTTTTTT. Translation: CASSPLAGAGVTGELFF.

This clone came up a few times. The chain couples TRBV7-9 to TRBJ2-3, with 8 bases lining up with TRBD2. Germline-derived CDR1 and CDR2 are SEHNR and FQNEAQ (reference sequence). The CDR3 length is 15 residues. V dropped 4 bases and J dropped 2; count of bases not matched to a gene: 5. The CDR3 loop reads CASSSLAGYTDTQYF. The CDR3 DNA is TGTGCCAGCAGCTCCCTAGCGGGCTACACAGATACGCAGTATTTT. The full variable domain, with the rest looked up from reference TRBV7-9 and TRBJ2-3, is DTGVSQNPRHKITKRGQNVTFRCDPISEHNRLYWYRQTLGQGPEFLTYFQNEAQLEKSRLLSDRFSAERPKGSFSTLEIQRTEQGDSAMYLCASSSLAGYTDTQYFGPGTRLTVL.

The chain combines TRBV5-1 with TRBJ1-1, with D possibly TRBD1 on 5 matching bases. Between the trimmed V and J ends, which lost 4 bases and 4 bases, there was a span of 8 bases. This CDR3 region has 12 residues. Germline CDR1 is SGHRS and CDR2 is YFSETQ. The CDR3 protein is CASSGGGTEAFF. Here the CDR3 DNA reads TGCGCCAGCAGCGGGGGGGGCACTGAAGCTTTCTTT.

The V gene is TRBV14, the J gene TRBJ2-7; 9 nucleotides match TRBD1. This CDR3 has 15 residues. The trim removed 4 bases at V and 5 bases at J, leaving 9 bases unmatched. Germline V gene data show CDR1 as SGHDN and CDR2 as FVKESK. CDR3 region: CASSRTGTGYNEQYF. DNA of the CDR3: TGTGCCAGCAGCCGCACCGGGACAGGGTATAACGAGCAGTACTTC.

The chain employs TRBV7-9 and TRBJ1-4; D is ambiguous. V shed 0 bases and J shed 5 bases, with 16 bases lying between them. The CDR3 is 17 amino acids. Germline V gene data show CDR1 as SEHNR and CDR2 as FQNEAQ (reference sequence). CDR3 residues: CASSLAGSITANEKLFF. The CDR3 bases are TGTGCCAGCAGCTTAGCGGGCAGTATCACTGCGAATGAAAAACTGTTTTTT.

This sequence joins TRBV5-6 and TRBJ2-5; 13 nucleotides agree with TRBD2. V lost 4 bases and J lost 0; bases outside the gene matches: 3. Germline lookup yields CDR1 SGHDT and CDR2 YYEEEE. The CDR3 spans 16 residues. CDR3 sequence: CASSGGLAGYQETQYF. CDR3 DNA sequence: TGTGCCAGCAGCGGGGGACTAGCGGGGTACCAAGAGACCCAGTACTTC. Looking up the rest from reference TRBV5-6 and TRBJ2-5 gives the full variable domain: DAGVTQSPTHLIKTRGQQVTLRCSPKSGHDTVSWYQQALGQGPQFIFQYYEEEERQRGNFPDRFSGHQFPNYSSELNVNALLLGDSALYLCASSGGLAGYQETQYFGPGTRLLVL.

The rearrangement joins TRBV15 to TRBJ2-5; 9 bases fit TRBD2. After removal of 3 bases from V and 1 base from J, the junction contained 3 bases not matched to a gene. There are 15 residues in the CDR3. The germline gives CDR1 LNHNV, CDR2 YYDKDF (reference sequence). CDR3 DNA: TGTGCCACCAGCAGCGGACTAGCGTCCCAAGAGACCCAGTACTTC. Its translation: CATSSGLASQETQYF.

The CDR3 here is CASSWGTSGRGTDTQYF. The CDR3 DNA reads as TGCGCCAGCAGCTGGGGGACTAGCGGGAGAGGTACAGATACGCAGTATTTT. This sequence joins TRBV5-1 and TRBJ2-3; the match to TRBD2 covers 14 bases. Germline CDR1 is SGHRS and CDR2 is YFSETQ. There are 17 residues in the CDR3. The V gene end was trimmed by 3 bases and the J gene end by 3 bases; junction bases not matched to a gene: 6.

The rearrangement links TRBV5-4 to TRBJ1-4, with D perhaps TRBD1 (5 bases). The CDR3 is 15 amino acids. Trimming shortened V by 3 bases and J by 3 bases, and 12 bases separated the two germline ends. CDR1 is SGHNT and CDR2 is YYREEE in the germline V gene (reference sequence). The CDR3 sequence: CASSYQGGSNEKLFF. CDR3 nucleotide sequence: TGTGCCAGCAGCTATCAGGGAGGTTCTAATGAAAAACTGTTTTTT.

The rearrangement uses TRBV5-1 and TRBJ1-2; possible D gene TRBD1, 5 bases. The length of the CDR3 is 16 residues. V lost 0 bases and J lost 8, with 20 bases in between. Germline CDR1 and CDR2: SGHRS and YFSETQ. Here the CDR3 DNA reads TGCGCCAGCAGCTTGGGTTCAGGTTGGCAGGGCAAAGGCTACACCTTC. Encoded protein: CASSLGSGWQGKGYTF.

Here the CDR3 reads CASSPSGVNYGYTF. Here the CDR3 DNA reads TGTGCCAGCTCACCCTCAGGGGTTAACTATGGCTACACCTTC. This chain links TRBV18 with TRBJ1-2; D possibly corresponds to TRBD1 (6 bases). The V end lost 3 bases, the J end lost 1 base, and 9 bases lay between the germline ends. The germline V gene has CDR1 KGHSH and CDR2 LQKENI. The CDR3 is 14 amino acids. Combining the CDR3 with reference TRBV18 and TRBJ1-2 gives the whole variable domain NAGVMQNPRHLVRRRGQEARLRCSPMKGHSHVYWYRQLPEEGLKFMVYLQKENIIDESGMPKERFSAEFPKEGPSILRIQQVVRGDSAAYFCASSPSGVNYGYTFGSGTRLTVV.

This chain joins TRBV19 and TRBJ1-5, with TRBD1 matching over 8 bases. The CDR3 has 17 amino acids. V lost 6 bases and J lost 0; bases outside the gene matches: 10. Per the germline V gene, CDR1 is LNHDA and CDR2 is SQIVND (reference sequence). The CDR3 nucleotides are TGTGCCAGTAGCGACGCCCAGGGGGCCGGTAGCAATCAGCCCCAGCATTTT. This codes for CASSDAQGAGSNQPQHF.

The count of this clone is one. The chain carries TRBV13 and TRBJ1-4; a possible D gene is TRBD1 (6 bases). Deletions cut 5 bases from V and 7 bases from J, with 14 bases between. Germline V gene sequence: CDR1 PRHDT, CDR2 FYEKMQ (reference sequence). This CDR3 has 14 residues. The CDR3 loop is CASSRMDSVEKLFF. CDR3 in DNA: TGTGCCAGCAGCCGAATGGACAGCGTTGAAAAACTGTTTTTT.

The chain uses TRBV29-1 and TRBJ2-1; no clear D gene. This CDR3 is built from 15 residues. Trimming stripped 4 bases from V and 5 bases from J, with 18 bases between. Germline V gene lookup returns CDR1 SQVTM and CDR2 ANQGSEA. This chain's CDR3 is CSVGTRHRPDNEQFF. CDR3 DNA: TGCAGCGTTGGAACCCGTCACCGTCCGGACAATGAGCAGTTCTTC.

This clone was picked up a small number of times. The chain couples TRBV10-1 to TRBJ2-7, with a possible D match to TRBD1 (5 bases). Germline V gives CDR1 WNHNN, CDR2 SYGVQD (reference sequence). This CDR3 has 11 amino acids. V lost 9 bases and J 3 bases, leaving 9 bases between the germline ends. This CDR3 is CASTGYYEQYF. The DNA for the CDR3 is TGCGCCAGTACAGGTTACTACGAGCAGTACTTC.

The chain has TRBV18 and TRBJ1-2; D ambiguous. Germline values: CDR1 KGHSH, CDR2 LQKENI. This CDR3 comprises 14 residues. Between the trimmed V and J ends, which lost 5 bases and 2 bases, there was a span of 12 bases. The CDR3 DNA sequence: TGTGCCAGCTCAGCCTCAGGCGCAAACTATGGCTACACCTTC. Amino acid sequence: CASSASGANYGYTF.

The chain couples TRBV15 to TRBJ2-2; D uncertain. This CDR3 spans 14 amino acids. V dropped 0 bases and J dropped 6 bases, with 8 bases sitting between them. Germline V lookup: CDR1 LNHNV, CDR2 YYDKDF (reference sequence). This CDR3 reads CATSRDRASGELFF. For the CDR3, the DNA is TGTGCCACCAGCAGAGATCGAGCATCCGGGGAGCTGTTTTTT.

This clone was picked up one time. The chain links TRBV4-3 to TRBJ2-2, with TRBD2 identical over 9 bases. The germline V gene has CDR1 LGHNA and CDR2 YSLEER. Trimming removed 0 bases from V and 4 bases from J; junction bases left unmatched: 6. CDR3 length: 17 amino acids. The CDR3 spells CASSQDAGGRVTGELFF. CDR3 DNA: TGCGCCAGCAGCCAAGACGCGGGGGGGCGTGTCACCGGGGAGCTGTTTTTT.

The chain combines TRBV6-5 with TRBJ2-1, with 9 bases matching TRBD2. With 4 bases clipped from V and 9 bases from J, the junction kept 4 bases outside the gene matches. Germline values: CDR1 MNHEY, CDR2 SVGAGI. CDR3 length: 13 amino acids. The chain's CDR3 is CASSSGLASEQFF. DNA of the CDR3: TGTGCCAGCAGTTCGGGACTAGCTAGTGAGCAGTTCTTC.

The J gene is TRBJ2-5, the V gene TRBV5-1; D perhaps matches TRBD2 (5 bases). V was shortened by 4 bases and J by 4 bases, with 11 bases between the two germline ends. This CDR3 region has 13 residues. The V gene's germline CDR1 is SGHRS and CDR2 YFSETQ. CDR3 bases: TGCGCCAGCAGCGGAGGACCTGGAGAGACCCAGTACTTC. Its translation: CASSGGPGETQYF.

This chain uses TRBV7-8 with TRBJ1-4; D gene uncertain. V was clipped by 5 bases and J by 6 bases, with 10 bases between them. Germline V lookup: CDR1 SGHVS, CDR2 FQNEAQ. The CDR3 covers 13 residues. CDR3 amino acids: CASSGLVYEKLFF. CDR3 bases: TGTGCCAGCAGCGGGCTGGTTTATGAAAAACTGTTTTTT.

The gene calls are TRBV10-2 and TRBJ1-1; 9 nucleotides align to TRBD1. V lost 6 bases and J lost 5; bases outside the gene matches: 7. This CDR3 contains 14 residues. In germline, CDR1 is WSHSY, CDR2 SAAADI. CDR3 sequence: CASSHRGLRTEAFF. The CDR3 DNA follows: TGCGCCAGCAGCCACAGGGGGCTGCGGACTGAAGCTTTCTTT.

The sample holds one count of this clone. The chain employs TRBV28 and TRBJ1-1; D is perhaps TRBD1 (5 bases). The CDR3 has 12 residues. The V end was cut by 1 base, the J end by 7 bases, with 7 bases between. Germline values: CDR1 MDHEN, CDR2 SYDVKM. The CDR3 DNA sequence: TGTGCCAGCAGTTTATCCAGGGTTGAAGCTTTCTTT. Translating it yields CASSLSRVEAFF.